One T cell receptor beta chain is described in this entry. There is no known antigen for this receptor. Base-call qualities are not available, and no considerably larger clone is one nucleotide away. Different DNA sequences within this sample yield the same CDR3. Using the deep immunoSEQ assay, TCR CDR3 regions were amplified from genomic DNA by multiplex PCR. Genomic DNA extracted from each cell subset was distributed evenly over all wells of several immunoSEQ 96-well plates, and each plate served as one replicate. For sorted subsets, roughly 0.2 ug genomic DNA, equal to about 30,000 T cell genomes, was loaded into each replicate PCR. The purified libraries were quantified using a Qubit 3.0 fluorometer, sized with a Bioanalyzer 2100, and then quantified again using the KAPA Library Quantification kit. Each immunoSEQ 96-well plate was sequenced on its own single-read 150-cycle Illumina NextSeq 550 flow cell. The authors' pipeline ran thus. Because the immunoSEQ output held only junctional sequences and lacked quality scores, the filtering could not match the filtering applied to full-length reads. To assign V/J genes and CDR3, sequences were annotated against IMGT germline references using PyIR, a Python wrapper for IgBLAST v1.9. Reads were filtered out if the reads had weak V/J assignments (E-value above 1e-6), no CDR3, stop codons, out-of-frame junctions, or ambiguous translated residues. V3J clonotypes were defined by identical inferred V gene, J gene, and CDR3 amino acid sequence. The percentage overlap between two repertoires was calculated by dividing the number of shared unique clonotypes by the size of the smaller repertoire. RTK rarefaction, the Chao1 estimator, and Recon v2.1 estimates of unobserved clonotypes were used to assess repertoire richness. Generation probabilities were computed with OLGA for all TCRbeta clonotypes obtained by the gDNA method from several donors. What TCRdb holds here is the immuneACCESS table cut down to in-frame rearrangements. Part of the clones is not present; checked against another copy, under half of the missing clones reflect an unresolved V gene, and the others are unexplained. The V and J calls and the clone size are those of that table, but D and trimming were determined from the DNA. The sample table records nearly 1,000,000 clones; over 60% of these occur just once. The ten most abundant clones make up approximately 1.5% of the sample.

This sample was taken from a study of shared clonotypes between healthy human individuals (dated by TCRdb to between 2020 and 2021). Broadly, across the study: The cohort comprised two women and a few men aged 18 to 49 years. Per donor, three plates each were used for CD4 naive and CD4 memory, two for CD8 naive, and one for CD8 memory. To estimate repertoire size and how much clonotype sharing occurs between individuals, the study deeply sequenced the blood TCR repertoires of several healthy adults. Different laboratories and diverse techniques were used to prepare libraries and sequence TCR repertoires, to increase sequencing depth and limit assay-specific biases. Leukapheresis yielded between about 0.94 and 10 billion PBMCs per donor.

V is shortened by 2 bases, J by 0 bases, and the region joining them spans 5 bases. The germline V gene (reference sequence) sets CDR1 to SEHNR and CDR2 to FQNEAQ. From the cysteine up to the phenylalanine, the CDR3 has a length of 14 residues. Solely the CDR3 DNA is kept, with 42 bases framed from the first base. The full study reports these points: Pairwise subsampling led to the expectation that sequencing depth would affect the degree of clonotype sharing among donors. Across a few donors, approximately 4.6% of naive CD4, roughly 3.5% of naive CD8, around 2.5% of memory CD4, and over 0.35% of memory CD8 clonotypes were shared. The small number of donors limited the genetic and exposure-history diversity represented. Naive subsets generally had larger estimated clonotype richness than memory subsets. Higher generation probabilities were observed for clonotypes shared by all four sorted-subset donors than for non-shared clonotypes. Only blood was sampled, and tissue TCR repertoires likely differ from those in blood. Rarefaction of sorted-subset datasets indicated incomplete sequencing despite the large sequencing depth.

Donors were healthy HIV-negative adults with no recently reported acute infections or vaccinations. Every donor was a Caucasian adult residing in Nashville, Tennessee, USA. CD4+ T cells were enriched through magnetic negative selection, after which naive cells were positively selected on CD45RA and the remaining negative fraction served as the memory subset. After blood collection by leukapheresis, PBMCs were isolated using Ficoll-Histopaque density gradient centrifugation and then cryopreserved in the vapor phase of liquid nitrogen. Analytical flow cytometry was used to check the purity and quantity of every magnetically sorted T cell population. Each sorted fraction had its genomic DNA isolated and then quantified by UV absorbance on a Nanodrop 2000c.

The receptor comes from a man younger than 35 in good health. The sequence is built from TRBV7-9 and TRBJ1-3; no confident D gene assignment can be made. The sequenced sample consisted of memory CD4+ T cells sorted from blood. This specimen's cell subset or site label, per the study, means: CD45RA-negative fraction. The CDR3: CASSLTSSGNTIYF. The sequence in DNA is TGTGCCAGCAGCTTAACAAGCTCTGGAAACACCATATATTTT.